The entry below gives a single T cell receptor beta chain sequence along with its context. Its target is unknown. Other DNA sequences in the same sample also yield this CDR3. There are 12 residues in the CDR3. The V gene's germline CDR1 is SGHTA and CDR2 FQGTGA. The V end was cut by 3 bases, the J end by 6 bases, with 5 bases between. Healthy bone marrow donors formed the donor group. These data come from a study of cytomegalovirus exposure and HLA in healthy donors. General study results and limits: CMV antigen specificity of three CMV-associated chains was confirmed in vitro. Trimming of TCR beta V- and J-genes showed a link, identified in a later analysis, to a missense DCLRE1C variant.

The study ran its PCR with 60 Vbeta and 13 Jbeta primers. Sequenced by immunoSEQ multiplex PCR; TCRdb stores in-frame clones only, minus some. The sample shows approximately 210,000 clones, over 60% of them seen only once. The chain couples TRBV7-3 to TRBJ2-2; D gene uncertain. The source of this sequence is a male donor in good health and CMV-seronegative. Sequenced input: PBMCs. For the CDR3, the DNA is TGTGCCAGCAGCTTGTCCGCCGGGGAGCTGTTTTTT. Its translation is CASSLSAGELFF.